These 30 T cell receptor beta chains share one sample of origin, sequenced in a study of T cells in Graves' hyperthyroidism and ophthalmopathy (dated by TCRdb to the late 2010s). Receptors were amplified or captured by multiplex PCR. The sequencing machine was an Illumina HiSeq 2000. Amplification of TCR beta CDR3 regions was carried out from RNA transcripts. A first-round RT-PCR of the TCR CDR3 used the HTBI primer set with the Qiagen OneStep RT-PCR kit. The public sequencing data were trimmed at Q25 with fastp and processed into clonotypes with MiXCR by TCRdb, which kept only in-frame beta chains. Entries are consolidated by CDR3 protein sequence, retaining the most common genes and DNA. Counted in this sample were hundreds of thousands of distinct CDR3 sequences; roughly 19% of them appeared once. The top ten clones comprise about 40% of the sample. Sample: blood. The source is a man aged 50 or older with Graves' ophthalmopathy.

There are many counts of this clonotype. The chain has TRBV7-3 and TRBJ2-5; possibly TRBD1 or TRBD2 for D (5 bases each). Germline-derived CDR1 and CDR2 are SGHTA and FQGTGA. Deletions cut 5 bases from V and 3 bases from J, with 13 bases between. The CDR3 runs 14 residues. In nucleotides, the CDR3 is TGTGCCAGCAGCCCGGGACCCTCAGAAGAGACCCAGTACTTC. Its protein product is CASSPGPSEETQYF.

This clonotype was counted only a few times. The chain uses TRBV24-1 and TRBJ2-7, with 9 bases identical to TRBD1. The CDR3 is made up of 15 amino acids. The V and J ends lost 5 bases and 2 bases, in that order; junction bases with no gene match: 6. The germline V gene has CDR1 KGHDR and CDR2 SFDVKD. CDR3 residues: CATSGPGTGTYEQYF. The CDR3 region has the DNA TGTGCCACCAGTGGTCCCGGGACAGGGACCTACGAGCAGTACTTC.

Comment on this clonotype: Being one base from a much bigger clone, this may be a read error. The chain joins TRBV7-9 to TRBJ2-1; a weak D match, TRBD2 (6 bases). V shed 7 bases and J shed 11 bases, with 21 bases lying between them. The CDR3 has 14 residues. Germline-derived CDR1 and CDR2 are SEHNR and FQNEAQ (reference sequence). This chain's CDR3 is CASNSLFPGVKQFF. Here the CDR3 DNA reads TGTGCCAGCAACTCTCTATTCCCGGGAGTAAAGCAGTTCTTC.

CDR3 sequence reads: CASSSTGTSGPRAQYF. CDR3 nucleotides: TGTGCCAGCAGCTCCACCGGGACTAGCGGGCCGAGGGCCCAGTACTTC. The rearrangement joins TRBV5-6 to TRBJ2-5; 12 positions match TRBD2. The trim removed 3 bases at V and 9 bases at J, leaving 12 bases unmatched. The length of the CDR3 is 16 residues. Germline V gene data show CDR1 as SGHDT and CDR2 as YYEEEE. Variable domain in full (rest from reference TRBV5-6 and TRBJ2-5): DAGVTQSPTHLIKTRGQQVTLRCSPKSGHDTVSWYQQALGQGPQFIFQYYEEEERQRGNFPDRFSGHQFPNYSSELNVNALLLGDSALYLCASSSTGTSGPRAQYFGPGTRLLVL.

The J gene is TRBJ2-1, the V gene TRBV20-1; no clear D gene. Trimming removed 4 bases at V and 3 bases at J, with 13 bases between. This CDR3 has 14 amino acids. The germline CDR1 and CDR2 sequences are DFQATT and SNEGSKA (reference sequence). The CDR3 loop is CSAKGLTDYNEQFF. DNA for the CDR3: TGCAGTGCTAAGGGTCTTACGGACTACAATGAGCAGTTCTTC.

Details on this clonotype: Just one base apart from a much larger clone, this may be a read error. This chain uses TRBV12-3 or TRBV12-4 with TRBJ1-3; D is unresolved. CDR3 length equals 16 residues. CDR3 sequence reads: CASSRSDLWTGNTMYF. In nucleotides, the CDR3 is TGTGCCAGCAGTCGATCGGACCTCTGGACTGGAAACACCATGTATTTT.

This clonotype was picked up many times. The V gene is TRBV2, the J gene TRBJ2-3, with D hard to call. The germline V gene has CDR1 SNHLY and CDR2 FYNNEI. Trimming removed 9 bases from V and 6 bases from J, with 13 bases in between. The CDR3 has 12 amino acids. The CDR3 region has the DNA TGTGCCAGTAGGCTAGGCGGCGATACGCAGTATTTT. Protein: CASRLGGDTQYF.

This clonotype has at least ten counts. The chain is built from TRBV11-2 and TRBJ2-7, with D maybe TRBD2 (6 bases). Per germline, CDR1 SGHAT and CDR2 FQNNGV. V was clipped by 5 bases and J by 9 bases, with 17 bases between them. The CDR3 runs to 13 residues. The CDR3 loop is CASSHGGVMGQYF. In nucleotides, the CDR3 is TGTGCCAGCAGCCACGGGGGAGTTATGGGGCAGTACTTC.

This clonotype was detected ten times or more. The chain is built from TRBV12-3 or TRBV12-4 and TRBJ1-5; D is undetermined. The CDR3 spans 16 residues. Trimming took 3 bases from V and 0 from J, leaving 12 bases between them. This CDR3 reads CASSFPGINSNQPQHF. In nucleotides, the CDR3 is TGTGCCAGCAGTTTCCCGGGTATTAATAGCAATCAGCCCCAGCATTTT.

This clonotype occurred many times. This rearrangement joins TRBV3-1 to TRBJ2-7, with 13 bases matching TRBD2. J lost 6 bases, V lost 4 bases, and 3 bases had no gene match. In germline, CDR1 is LGHDT, CDR2 YNNKEL (reference sequence). This CDR3 comprises 14 residues. Here the CDR3 DNA reads TGTGCCAGCAGCCGGGGGACTAGCGGGATCGAGCAGTACTTC. It codes for CASSRGTSGIEQYF.

The rearrangement joins TRBV20-1 to TRBJ2-6; TRBD1 agrees at 7 bases. Germline CDR1 reads DFQATT; CDR2 reads SNEGSKA (reference sequence). The CDR3 length is 15 residues. Germline trimming cut 5 bases from V and 3 bases from J; bases unmatched to any gene: 7. The CDR3 region has the DNA TGCAGTGCTCAAACGAGGGGGCTTGGGGCCAACGTCCTGACTTTC. Residues: CSAQTRGLGANVLTF.

This clonotype occurred many times. The chain joins TRBV6-2 or TRBV6-3 to TRBJ2-7; the match to TRBD2 covers 7 bases. Per germline, CDR1 MNHEY and CDR2 SVGEGT. After removal of 6 bases from V and 6 bases from J, the junction contained 14 bases not matched to a gene. The CDR3 is made up of 15 amino acids. The CDR3 here is CASRPGLREASEQYF. Written as DNA, the CDR3 is TGTGCCAGCAGACCCGGGCTCCGGGAGGCGTCCGAGCAGTACTTC.

This clonotype was counted ten times or more. The chain recombines TRBV11-2 with TRBJ2-1; no reliable D call. The CDR3 is made up of 13 amino acids. V lost 1 base and J 9 bases, leaving 10 bases between the germline ends. CDR1 is SGHAT and CDR2 is FQNNGV in the germline V gene. The CDR3 here is CASSLVPAGEQFF. The CDR3 DNA follows: TGTGCCAGCAGCTTAGTACCAGCCGGTGAGCAGTTCTTC. The full variable domain, rest sourced from reference TRBV11-2 and TRBJ2-1, is EAGVAQSPRYKIIEKRQSVAFWCNPISGHATLYWYQQILGQGPKLLIQFQNNGVVDDSQLPKDRFSAERLKGVDSTLKIQPAKLEDSAVYLCASSLVPAGEQFFGPGTRLTVL.

In its sample, this clonotype was seen a few times. CDR3 sequence: CASRDLRTGLEKLFF. The CDR3 DNA is TGTGCCAGCAGAGATTTAAGGACAGGGCTCGAAAAACTGTTTTTT. This chain connects TRBV27 to TRBJ1-4, with 8 bases matching TRBD1. The CDR3 is 15 residues long. In germline, CDR1 is MNHEY, CDR2 SMNVEV (reference sequence). The junction had 11 bases not matched to a gene; V was cut back by 6 bases and J by 8 bases.

The rearrangement links TRBV15 to TRBJ1-5; no clear D gene. V was trimmed by 1 base and J by 2 bases, leaving 3 bases between them. Germline loops: CDR1 LNHNV, CDR2 YYDKDF (reference sequence). This CDR3 comprises 13 residues. The chain's CDR3 is CATSRGRNQPQHF. Here the CDR3 DNA reads TGTGCCACCAGCAGAGGACGCAATCAGCCCCAGCATTTT. The variable domain in full, completed from reference TRBV15 and TRBJ1-5, reads DAMVIQNPRYQVTQFGKPVTLSCSQTLNHNVMYWYQQKSSQAPKLLFHYYDKDFNNEADTPDNFQSRRPNTSFCFLDIRSPGLGDTAMYLCATSRGRNQPQHFGDGTRLSIL.

This clonotype was seen repeatedly, ten times or more. The rearrangement joins TRBV30 to TRBJ1-4, with no clear D. The germline V gene encodes CDR1 GTSNPN and CDR2 SVGIG (reference sequence). This CDR3 region has 11 residues. The germline V and J ends were trimmed by 8 bases and 11 bases, with 15 bases remaining between them. CDR3: CAREVGPKLFF. CDR3 bases: TGTGCCCGGGAGGTCGGACCCAAACTGTTTTTT. The complete variable domain, with remaining parts taken from reference TRBV30 and TRBJ1-4, reads SQTIHQWPATLVQPVGSPLSLECTVEGTSNPNLYWYRQAAGRGLQLLFYSVGIGQISSEVPQNLSASRPQDRQFILSSKKLLLSDSGFYLCAREVGPKLFFGSGTQLSVL.

The chain combines TRBV4-1 with TRBJ2-1; 12 positions agree with TRBD2. The germline CDR1 and CDR2 sequences are MGHRA and YSYEKL. This CDR3 is built from 15 residues. V shed 0 bases, J shed 8 bases, and the junction held 2 bases outside the gene matches. CDR3 sequence reads: CASSQEASGGDEQFF. In DNA form, the CDR3 reads TGCGCCAGCAGCCAAGAAGCTAGCGGGGGGGATGAGCAGTTCTTC.

This clonotype was seen repeatedly, ten times or more. The V and J genes are TRBV5-1 and TRBJ2-3, with D uncertain. The V end lost 0 bases, the J end lost 0 bases, and 5 bases lay between the germline ends. This CDR3 contains 14 residues. CDR1 SGHRS and CDR2 YFSETQ come from the germline V gene. CDR3 coding DNA: TGCGCCAGCAGCTTGGGCAGGAGCACAGATACGCAGTATTTT. Translating it yields CASSLGRSTDTQYF.

This clonotype was observed many times. Compared with germline, one end of the junction differs, possibly owing to a read error. The rearrangement links TRBV28 to TRBJ1-5; 11 bases agree with TRBD1. Germline values: CDR1 MDHEN, CDR2 SYDVKM. There are 16 residues in the CDR3. CDR3 in amino acids: CAGSYRPGQGDQPQHF. CDR3 DNA: TGTGCCGGCAGTTACCGACCGGGACAGGGGGACCAGCCCCAGCATTTT.

The chain employs TRBV4-1 and TRBJ2-1, with TRBD2 matching 10 bases. The CDR3 loop spans 15 amino acids. V trimming: 4 bases; J trimming: 12 bases; junction bases outside the gene matches: 12. CDR1 and CDR2 (germline): MGHRA, YSYEKL. CDR3 in DNA: TGCGCCAGCAGCCTCCGAGCTAGCGGGAGTCGAATGCAGTTCTTC. Encoded protein: CASSLRASGSRMQFF.

The rearrangement uses TRBV5-1 and TRBJ2-7; 8 bases fit TRBD2. Trimming cost V 3 bases and J 5 bases; bases outside gene matches: 13. The CDR3 sequence is 16 residues long. Germline V gives CDR1 SGHRS, CDR2 YFSETQ. This chain's CDR3 is CASSSGLEPPPNEQYF. The DNA for the CDR3 is TGCGCCAGCAGCTCGGGACTAGAGCCCCCCCCTAACGAGCAGTACTTC.

This clonotype has a count of ten or more. The chain combines TRBV28 with TRBJ2-1; D remains unclear. Germline V lookup: CDR1 MDHEN, CDR2 SYDVKM. The CDR3 is 11 residues long. The V end lost 5 bases, the J end lost 12 bases, and 11 bases lay between the germline ends. In DNA, the CDR3 is TGTGCCAGCAGTCACGGACGCCCGCAGTTCTTC. As protein: CASSHGRPQFF. The whole variable domain, remainder taken from reference TRBV28 and TRBJ2-1, is DVKVTQSSRYLVKRTGEKVFLECVQDMDHENMFWYRQDPGLGLRLIYFSYDVKMKEKGDIPEGYSVSREKKERFSLILESASTNQTSMYLCASSHGRPQFFGPGTRLTVL.

This sequence joins TRBV5-8 and TRBJ2-4; D gene uncertain. The V end lost 0 bases, the J end lost 10 bases, and 5 bases lay between the germline ends. In germline, CDR1 is SGHTS, CDR2 YDEGEE. The CDR3 extends over 11 amino acids. The CDR3 DNA reads TGTGCCAGCAGCTTGGGTCGAATTCAGTACTTC. Residues: CASSLGRIQYF.

This clonotype was counted between two and nine times. V usage is TRBV7-2 and J usage is TRBJ2-5; tentatively, D is TRBD2 (5 bases). The germline V and J ends were trimmed by 3 bases and 7 bases, with 18 bases remaining between them. This CDR3 is built from 15 residues. In germline, CDR1 is SGHTA, CDR2 FQGNSA. The CDR3 nucleotides read TGTGCCAGCAGCTTCCGAGAAGGGCCCCGGGGGACCCAGTACTTC. As protein: CASSFREGPRGTQYF.

This clonotype was counted a few times. The V and J genes are TRBV2 and TRBJ2-7; maybe TRBD2 (5 bases). The V end lost 9 bases, the J end lost 0 bases, and 12 bases lay between the germline ends. The CDR3 runs 13 residues. Per the germline V gene, CDR1 is SNHLY and CDR2 is FYNNEI. CDR3 sequence: CASRGLSSYEQYF. CDR3 nucleotides: TGTGCCAGTCGAGGGCTGAGCTCCTACGAGCAGTACTTC.

This chain joins TRBV4-1 and TRBJ2-3; TRBD1 aligns across 11 bases. Germline trimming cut 4 bases from V and 6 bases from J; bases unmatched to any gene: 6. Germline CDR1 and CDR2: MGHRA and YSYEKL. The CDR3 has 15 residues. This CDR3 reads CASSPRTGGFDTQYF. The CDR3 DNA is TGCGCCAGCAGCCCGCGGACAGGGGGCTTTGATACGCAGTATTTT.

The chain couples TRBV10-3 to TRBJ2-5; possibly TRBD2 for D (6 bases). V lost 5 bases and J lost 0, with 10 bases in between. The CDR3 runs to 14 residues. CDR1 is ENHRY and CDR2 is SYGVKD in the germline V gene. CDR3 loop: CAISRLADQETQYF. CDR3 bases: TGTGCCATCAGTCGGTTAGCGGACCAAGAGACCCAGTACTTC.

This clonotype occurred many times. The chain has TRBV6-1 and TRBJ1-5; no reliable D call. Germline assignment: CDR1 MNHNS and CDR2 SASEGT. V lost 10 bases, J lost 2 bases, and 12 bases lay in between. This CDR3 is 13 amino acids long. The CDR3 sequence: CATVSRGNQPQHF. In DNA form, the CDR3 reads TGTGCCACGGTCTCTCGTGGCAATCAGCCCCAGCATTTT.

J is TRBJ2-5 and V is TRBV20-1; D gene ambiguous. Per germline, CDR1 DFQATT and CDR2 SNEGSKA (reference sequence). The ends were cut back, 0 bases at V and 2 bases at J, with 10 bases in the middle. This CDR3 is built from 14 residues. CDR3 sequence (DNA): TGCAGTGCTAGAGATCCCCAGCAACAAGAGACCCAGTACTTC. Translating it yields CSARDPQQQETQYF.

This clonotype has a handful of counts. The chain couples TRBV25-1 to TRBJ1-1; TRBD1 might be the D (6 bases). This CDR3 region has 12 residues. V was pared by 6 bases and J by 4 bases, with 9 bases between. Germline V gene data show CDR1 as MGHDK and CDR2 as SYGVNS. CDR3 nucleotides: TGTGCCAGCAGACAGGGAATCACTGAAGCTTTCTTT. Protein sequence: CASRQGITEAFF.